This T cell receptor beta chain was observed in a study of blood T cell repertoires in COVID-19. Study overall: The study drew acute and convalescent COVID-19 samples from the United States, Italy and Spain.

CDR1 and CDR2 from the germline V gene are SQVTM and ANQGSEA. V lost 4 bases and J 6 bases, leaving 16 bases between the germline ends. This CDR3 is 14 amino acids long. Across about two dozen US areas, participants ranged in age from about 18 to 100 years. Cohort 3 recovery required two negative PCRs, clearance, or symptom resolution. The assay was immunoSEQ multiplex PCR, and TCRdb's table has in-frame clones only and misses some. The data show approximately 120,000 clones, roughly four fifths seen once. The sequence derives from a man aged 30-40 years who had recovered from COVID-19. The sample taken for sequencing was PBMCs or T cells enriched from blood (not recorded which). The chain joins TRBV29-1 to TRBJ2-1; the D gene is possibly TRBD2 (5 bases). CDR3 loop: CSVVPTRGGNEQFF. CDR3 sequence (DNA): TGCAGCGTTGTCCCCACTAGAGGTGGCAATGAGCAGTTCTTC.